The 28 T cell receptor beta chains below were found in one sample sequenced in a study of identical twins. TCRdb ran MiXCR on the 5' RACE reads and lists one entry per CDR3 protein. Altogether some 900,000 distinct CDR3 sequences are present, roughly 12% being singletons, with the ten largest covering 1.5% to 2%. The same sample was also studied in work on yellow fever vaccine responses in identical twins.

What was sequenced was PBMCs. Receptors were obtained from a woman aged 18-29 years in good health.

The rearrangement uses TRBV12-3 or TRBV12-4 and TRBJ1-1, with unresolved D. V gave up 3 bases and J gave up 11 bases, with 10 bases separating them. This CDR3 contains 11 residues. CDR3 region: CASSFGVGAFF. Written as DNA, the CDR3 is TGTGCCAGCAGTTTTGGGGTTGGGGCTTTCTTT.

This clonotype was found many times. This chain joins TRBV7-9 and TRBJ2-1; 10 positions agree with TRBD1. V shed 5 bases and J 3 bases; nucleotides not matched to a gene: 1. Germline CDR1 reads SEHNR; CDR2 reads FQNEAQ (reference sequence). This CDR3 is 14 amino acids long. As DNA, the CDR3 is TGTGCCAGCAGCCGGACAGGGGGCTACAATGAGCAGTTCTTC. Amino acids: CASSRTGGYNEQFF.

This clonotype was seen only a few times. This rearrangement joins TRBV19 to TRBJ2-1, with 11 bases lining up with TRBD2. V lost 5 bases, J lost 8 bases, and 17 bases stayed unmatched. Per the germline V gene, CDR1 is LNHDA and CDR2 is SQIVND (reference sequence). The CDR3 is 18 amino acids. The DNA for the CDR3 is TGTGCCAGTAGTGCCCTGGCGGCCCTAGCGGGGGGTAGAGATGAGCAGTTCTTC. Its translation is CASSALAALAGGRDEQFF.

This clonotype was observed a handful of times. The V and J genes are TRBV3-1 and TRBJ2-1, with TRBD2 identical over 7 bases. CDR3 length equals 13 residues. Trimming took 3 bases from V and 14 from J; bases not matched to a gene: 10. Germline assignment: CDR1 LGHDT and CDR2 YNNKEL (reference sequence). The CDR3 sequence: CASSQGSGGDEFF. The CDR3 DNA is TGTGCCAGCAGCCAGGGTTCGGGGGGTGACGAGTTCTTC.

The V call is TRBV9, the J call TRBJ2-1; tentative D call: TRBD2 (6 bases). From germline, CDR1 is SGDLS and CDR2 YYNGEE. Trimming shortened V by 4 bases and J by 2 bases, and 16 bases separated the two germline ends. The CDR3 is 16 amino acids. The DNA of the CDR3 is TGTGCCAGCAGCCCCCGGAGGGGCCTAACCTACAATGAGCAGTTCTTC. Translation gives CASSPRRGLTYNEQFF.

The J gene is TRBJ2-1, the V gene TRBV18, with 11 nucleotides matching TRBD1. CDR3 length: 17 amino acids. CDR1 KGHSH and CDR2 LQKENI come from the germline V gene. With 4 bases clipped from V and 3 bases from J, the junction kept 8 bases outside the gene matches. CDR3 region: CASSLDRDRGDYNEQFF. The CDR3 region has the DNA TGTGCCAGCTCACTCGACCGGGACAGGGGGGACTACAATGAGCAGTTCTTC.

This clonotype was observed a few times. CDR3 DNA sequence: TGTGCCAGCAGCTTAGAAGGCGGGGGGCCCCGCGGAGTTTCCTACGAGCAGTACTTC. Translating gives CASSLEGGGPRGVSYEQYF. The V call is TRBV11-1, the J call TRBJ2-7; 8 nucleotides align to TRBD2. This CDR3 comprises 19 residues. V shed 1 base, J shed 1 base, and the junction held 15 bases outside the gene matches. Germline V gives CDR1 SGHAT, CDR2 FQDESV (reference sequence).

There are a few counts of this clonotype. The chain carries TRBV15 and TRBJ1-5; D is uncertain. Germline CDR1 LNHNV, CDR2 YYDKDF (reference sequence). The CDR3 totals 14 residues. Trimming removed 7 bases at V and 1 base at J, with 11 bases between. As DNA, the CDR3 is TGTGCCACCAACGGGGATGTCAGCAATCAGCCCCAGCATTTT. Translation gives CATNGDVSNQPQHF.

This clonotype has a handful of counts. The gene calls are TRBV18 and TRBJ2-7, with D perhaps matching TRBD2 (5 bases). The germline gives CDR1 KGHSH, CDR2 LQKENI. Trimming pared 2 bases from V and 6 bases from J, leaving 5 bases between. CDR3 length equals 11 residues. The CDR3 bases are TGTGCCAGCTCACCAAGCGGCGAGCAGTACGTC. Translation: CASSPSGEQYV.

This clonotype was seen a few times. The gene calls are TRBV7-9 and TRBJ1-4, with D uncertain. Germline-derived CDR1 and CDR2 are SEHNR and FQNEAQ (reference sequence). CDR3 length: 12 residues. V dropped 2 bases and J dropped 8 bases, with 6 bases sitting between them. In nucleotides, the CDR3 is TGTGCCAGCAGCTTACAAAGGGAAAAACTGTTTTTT. Residues: CASSLQREKLFF.

The sample holds a few counts of this clonotype. V usage is TRBV7-9 and J usage is TRBJ2-3; D gene unclear. This CDR3 has 14 amino acids. Germline V gives CDR1 SEHNR, CDR2 FQNEAQ (reference sequence). Between the trimmed V and J ends, which lost 3 bases and 6 bases, there was a span of 13 bases. CDR3 bases: TGTGCCAGCAGCTTCGTAACAGCCTCGGATACGCAGTATTTT. It codes for CASSFVTASDTQYF.

This clonotype was counted at least ten times. The CDR3 sequence: CAISENNEQFF. CDR3 nucleotides: TGTGCCATCAGTGAAAACAATGAGCAGTTCTTC. The rearrangement links TRBV10-3 to TRBJ2-1; D not certain. CDR1 and CDR2 (germline): ENHRY, SYGVKD. The CDR3 spans 11 residues. V was clipped by 3 bases and J by 5 bases, with 2 bases between them.

The V call is TRBV12-3 or TRBV12-4, the J call TRBJ1-2; D unclear. The CDR3 loop spans 13 amino acids. V was pared by 0 bases and J by 4 bases, with 6 bases between. CDR3 nucleotide sequence: TGTGCCAGCAGTTTAGCCGGGGTCTATGGCTACACCTTC. Translation: CASSLAGVYGYTF.

In its sample, this clonotype was seen many times. At one end, the junction sequence differs from germline, possibly due to a read error. The chain combines TRBV5-1 with TRBJ2-1; TRBD1 is a possible D gene (6 bases). Germline CDR1 is SGHRS and CDR2 is YFSETQ. The CDR3 is 12 amino acids. As DNA, the CDR3 is TGTGCCAGCAGCTTACAGGGCAATGAGCAGTTCTTC. Protein: CASSLQGNEQFF.

This clonotype was counted ten times or more. The rearrangement links TRBV10-3 to TRBJ2-1; TRBD1 matches 7 bases. The J segment lost 9 bases and the V segment lost 4 bases, leaving 6 bases of the junction unmatched. Germline V gene lookup returns CDR1 ENHRY and CDR2 SYGVKD. The CDR3 runs 13 residues. The CDR3 bases are TGTGCCATCAGTGGACAGGGAGTAGGTGAGCAGTTCTTC. Amino acids: CAISGQGVGEQFF.

This clonotype has ten or more counts. The CDR3 DNA sequence: TGCGCCAGCAGCCAAGAGACGCTTCTAGCGGGGCTCACAGATACGCAGTATTTT. Its translation: CASSQETLLAGLTDTQYF. The chain is built from TRBV4-1 and TRBJ2-3, with 9 bases fitting TRBD2. The length of the CDR3 is 18 residues. J was trimmed by 2 bases and V by 0 bases; bases with no gene match: 9. Germline V gene lookup returns CDR1 MGHRA and CDR2 YSYEKL.

This clonotype has a count of ten or more. The chain uses TRBV28 and TRBJ2-1; 9 nucleotides line up with TRBD2. CDR1 MDHEN and CDR2 SYDVKM come from the germline V gene. This CDR3 region has 15 residues. V dropped 4 bases and J dropped 0; count of bases not matched to a gene: 1. The CDR3 DNA follows: TGTGCCAGCAGTTCGACTAGCGGCTCCTACAATGAGCAGTTCTTC. Protein sequence: CASSSTSGSYNEQFF. Based on the CDR3 plus reference TRBV28 and TRBJ2-1, the full variable domain is DVKVTQSSRYLVKRTGEKVFLECVQDMDHENMFWYRQDPGLGLRLIYFSYDVKMKEKGDIPEGYSVSREKKERFSLILESASTNQTSMYLCASSSTSGSYNEQFFGPGTRLTVL.

This clonotype occurred a few times. V gene TRBV3-1 combines with J gene TRBJ2-5; D uncertain. V was clipped by 8 bases and J by 2 bases, with 15 bases between them. Germline CDR1 is LGHDT and CDR2 is YNNKEL (reference sequence). This CDR3 is built from 14 residues. CDR3 nucleotides: TGTGCCAGCTCCGGGCTGGAAGTACAAGAGACCCAGTACTTC. It translates to CASSGLEVQETQYF.

This sequence joins TRBV12-3 or TRBV12-4 and TRBJ2-3, with D perhaps given as TRBD1 or TRBD2 (5 bases each). This CDR3 contains 15 residues. V lost 3 bases to trimming and J lost 1 base, with 11 bases between them. The CDR3 loop is CASSLQGPRTDTQYF. As DNA, the CDR3 is TGTGCCAGCAGTTTGCAGGGACCCCGCACAGATACGCAGTATTTT.

This clonotype was seen a few times. CDR3 residues: CASSEESNSYNEQFF. DNA of the CDR3: TGCGCCAGCAGTGAGGAGAGTAACTCCTACAATGAGCAGTTCTTC. This chain connects TRBV10-1 to TRBJ2-1; D unclear. The CDR3 is 15 amino acids. The germline CDR1 and CDR2 sequences are WNHNN and SYGVQD (reference sequence). V was pared by 2 bases and J by 0 bases, with 8 bases between.

The table lists this clonotype with a few counts. The J gene is TRBJ2-1, the V gene TRBV6-1; D perhaps matches TRBD1 (6 bases). V lost 10 bases and J lost 3, with 16 bases in between. The CDR3 has 14 residues. In germline, CDR1 is MNHNS, CDR2 SASEGT. CDR3: CATKGQTSYNEQFF. The CDR3 DNA is TGTGCCACCAAGGGACAAACAAGCTACAATGAGCAGTTCTTC.

This clonotype appeared a few times. The rearrangement joins TRBV4-1 to TRBJ2-1; tentatively, D is TRBD1 or TRBD2 (6 bases each). The V end was cut by 0 bases, the J end by 8 bases, with 11 bases between. The CDR3 is made up of 14 amino acids. Germline V gene data show CDR1 as MGHRA and CDR2 as YSYEKL. The CDR3 loop reads CASSQDRGAHEQFF. In nucleotides, the CDR3 is TGCGCCAGCAGCCAAGATAGGGGGGCCCATGAGCAGTTCTTC.

The V call is TRBV14, the J call TRBJ2-5; D possibly corresponds to TRBD1 (5 bases). V was trimmed by 3 bases and J by 5 bases, leaving 13 bases between them. There are 14 residues in the CDR3. CDR1 is SGHDN and CDR2 is FVKESK in the germline V gene. CDR3 sequence (DNA): TGTGCCAGCAGCCAGGGGCAGACTCTTGAGACCCAGTACTTC. It translates to CASSQGQTLETQYF.

The J gene is TRBJ2-7, the V gene TRBV7-2; D not certain. V gave up 0 bases and J gave up 3 bases, with 15 bases separating them. Germline CDR1 reads SGHTA; CDR2 reads FQGNSA. CDR3 length: 16 amino acids. The CDR3 DNA follows: TGTGCCAGCAGCTTAGCACCGGACGGATTTTTCTACGAGCAGTACGTC. Its protein product is CASSLAPDGFFYEQYV.

The chain employs TRBV5-1 and TRBJ1-1; no firm D call. Trimming stripped 5 bases from V and 4 bases from J, with 9 bases between. CDR1 and CDR2 (germline): SGHRS, YFSETQ. The CDR3 contains 12 residues. CDR3 amino acids: CASSLDFTEAFF. The CDR3, as DNA: TGCGCCAGCAGTCTTGATTTCACTGAAGCTTTCTTT.

This clonotype was recorded many times. This chain links TRBV10-2 with TRBJ2-7, with 7 bases aligning to TRBD2. Trimming cost V 3 bases and J 2 bases; bases outside gene matches: 7. There are 15 residues in the CDR3. Germline V gene sequence: CDR1 WSHSY, CDR2 SAAADI. The CDR3 region is CASSDLADVAYEQYF. In DNA, the CDR3 is TGCGCCAGCAGTGATCTAGCGGACGTGGCCTACGAGCAGTACTTC.

This clonotype was counted many times. J is TRBJ2-7 and V is TRBV5-1; 11 bases are a match to TRBD2. CDR1 SGHRS and CDR2 YFSETQ come from the germline V gene. This CDR3 spans 16 amino acids. V dropped 1 base and J dropped 1; count of bases not matched to a gene: 4. CDR3 in DNA: TGCGCCAGCAGCTTGAGCGGGACTAGCGGTTCCTACGAGCAGTACTTC. Its translation: CASSLSGTSGSYEQYF.

This clonotype showed up just a few times. V and J are TRBV7-9 and TRBJ1-3; the D gene is possibly TRBD1 (6 bases). V was cut by 6 bases and J by 0 bases, with 12 bases left in between. This CDR3 comprises 15 residues. From germline, CDR1 is SEHNR and CDR2 FQNEAQ (reference sequence). CDR3 sequence reads: CASRLDSSSGNTIYF. The CDR3 nucleotides read TGTGCCAGCAGATTGGACAGCTCCTCTGGAAACACCATATATTTT.